This is a list of T cell receptor beta chains from one sample in a study of blood T cell repertoires in COVID-19. Clones were sequenced by immunoSEQ multiplex PCR, and TCRdb holds only the in-frame ones, with some missing. Altogether a few hundred thousand clones are present, less than 85% being singletons, with the ten largest covering approximately 19%. Source material: PBMCs or T cells enriched from blood (not recorded which). These receptors were obtained from a man aged 35 to 55 who had recovered from COVID-19. CDR3s include the opening cysteine and the closing phenylalanine or tryptophan. D genes are given only for firm matches. Clone size, where shown, is once, few, many, or a class for clones that have expanded.

clone_size	v_call	d_call	j_call	cdr3_nt	cdr3_aa
-	TRBV10-3	TRBD1	TRBJ1-2	TGTGCCATCAGCCCCGGGACAGGGCATGGCTACACCTTC	CAISPGTGHGYTF
-	TRBV19	-	TRBJ1-5	TGTGCCAGTAGTAGGGACCGGGACTCCACTAGCAATCAGCCCCAGCATTTT	CASSRDRDSTSNQPQHF
-	TRBV28	TRBD1	TRBJ2-5	TGTGCCAGCATACAGGGGACGCAGGAGACCCAGTACTTC	CASIQGTQETQYF
-	TRBV29-1	TRBD1	TRBJ2-7	TGCAGCGCCCCGGGACAGGGGGTCCACGAGCAGTACTTC	CSAPGQGVHEQYF
-	TRBV5-1	TRBD1	TRBJ1-1	TGCGCCAGCACATCCGGGACAGGGGAAACTGAAGCTTTCTTT	CASTSGTGETEAFF
-	TRBV16	TRBD1	TRBJ2-7	TGTGCCAGCAGCCCCCAACCGGCGGGACAGGATACCTACGAGCAGTACTTC	CASSPQPAGQDTYEQYF
-	TRBV4-1	-	TRBJ2-7	TGCGCCAGCAGCCATCTCGGGACTTCTCAGTCCTACGAGCAGTACTTC	CASSHLGTSQSYEQYF
few	TRBV6-5	-	TRBJ2-7	TGTGCCAGCCAACCTAGGACGGAGGAATCCTACGAGCAGTACTTC	CASQPRTEESYEQYF
-	TRBV7-2	-	TRBJ2-5	TGTGCCAGCAGCTTAGGCGCCGTCACGCTATCTGAGACCCAGTACTTC	CASSLGAVTLSETQYF
-	TRBV9	TRBD1	TRBJ1-6	TGTGCCAGCAGCGTAGGGACAGGTTGGAATTCACCCCTCCACTTT	CASSVGTGWNSPLHF
-	TRBV21-1	-	TRBJ1-1	TGTGCCAGCCCCAAAAGCGGGACCGGGACAGGGCTTATGAACACTGAAGCTTTCTTT	CASPKSGTGTGLMNTEAFF
-	TRBV5-1	TRBD1	TRBJ2-1	TGCGCCAGCAGCTTGGCCGGGACAGGGGGCTACAATGAGCAGTTCTTC	CASSLAGTGGYNEQFF
-	TRBV5-1	TRBD1	TRBJ2-7	TGCGCCAGCAGCTTGGGGGGGACAGGGAACGAGCAGTACTTC	CASSLGGTGNEQYF
-	TRBV4-1	-	TRBJ1-3	TGCGCCAGCAGCCAAGAGAAGACAGCCGGAAACACCATATATTTT	CASSQEKTAGNTIYF
-	TRBV2	-	TRBJ1-1	TGTGCCAGCTTGGGGCCCCCCGTCGTTTTAGCTTTCTTT	CASLGPPVVLAFF
-	TRBV4-1	TRBD1	TRBJ1-6	TGCGCCAGCAGCGATTCCGGGACAGCTTCACCCCTCCACTTT	CASSDSGTASPLHF
-	TRBV30	TRBD1	TRBJ2-4	TGTGCCGGCCACCGGGACAGGGGACGCGGAACCAAAAACATTCAGTACTTC	CAGHRDRGRGTKNIQYF
-	TRBV28	TRBD2	TRBJ2-7	TGTGCCAGCAGTCCCCCCCAGAGCGGGAGGGAGCAGTACTTC	CASSPPQSGREQYF
-	TRBV19	-	TRBJ1-1	TGTGCCAGTATTCCGCGGGGGGGGCGGACTGAAGCTTTCTTT	CASIPRGGRTEAFF
-	TRBV28	TRBD1	TRBJ1-2	TGTGCCAGGGACAGGGCTTTCTATGGCTACACCTTC	CARDRAFYGYTF
-	TRBV11-2	-	TRBJ2-7	TGTGCCAGCAGCTTAGATACTCACGAGCAGTACTTC	CASSLDTHEQYF
-	TRBV6-5	TRBD1	TRBJ2-5	TGTGCCAGCAGTCTCGGGACAGGGGCGGGGGAGACCCAGTACTTC	CASSLGTGAGETQYF
-	TRBV6-5	TRBD1	TRBJ2-3	TGTGCCAGCAGACTTCAGGGGGCGAACACAGATACGCAGTATTTT	CASRLQGANTDTQYF
-	TRBV27	-	TRBJ1-2	TGTGCCAGCAGTTTATGGCGGACCAGGGGCGTGGATGGCTACACCTTC	CASSLWRTRGVDGYTF
-	TRBV29-1	TRBD1	TRBJ1-4	TGCAGCGTTTACGGAATACTCCCGGGACAGGGAGAAGAAAAACTGTTTTTT	CSVYGILPGQGEEKLFF
-	TRBV6-5	-	TRBJ1-5	TGTGCCAGCAGGGGACGTAAGGGGAGGGATCAGCCCCAGCATTTT	CASRGRKGRDQPQHF
-	TRBV12-5	-	TRBJ2-5	TGTGCTAGTGGTTTGGGGGCTCAAGAGACCCAGTACTTC	CASGLGAQETQYF
-	TRBV7-9	-	TRBJ2-1	TGTGCCAGCAGCCCAACAGAAGGGCAGGGCTACAATGAGCAGTTCTTC	CASSPTEGQGYNEQFF
-	TRBV18	-	TRBJ2-7	TGTGCCAGCTCACCCGGGGGCGAGCAGTACTTC	CASSPGGEQYF
-	TRBV6-2/TRBV6-3	-	TRBJ1-2	TGTGCCAGCAGTTACCAGGGCCACTCATCTGGCTACACCTTC	CASSYQGHSSGYTF
-	TRBV30	TRBD1	TRBJ1-2	TGTGCCTGGAGCCGCGGGACAGGCCCCTATGGCTACACCTTC	CAWSRGTGPYGYTF
-	TRBV7-8	TRBD2	TRBJ2-2	TGTGCCAGCAGCTTAGCCAGCGGGATGAACACCGGGGAGCTGTTTTTT	CASSLASGMNTGELFF
-	TRBV10-1	-	TRBJ1-6	TGCGCCAGCAGTGGGGACCAAAACAGGGAACCTAATTCACCCCTCCACTTT	CASSGDQNREPNSPLHF
-	TRBV4-3	TRBD2	TRBJ2-7	TGCGCCAGCAGCCGGAATAGCGGGACCTACGAGCAGTACTTC	CASSRNSGTYEQYF
-	TRBV7-2	-	TRBJ2-7	TGTGCCAGCAGCTTAGCGGCAGGTAGTCAATACGAGCAGTACTTC	CASSLAAGSQYEQYF
-	TRBV5-1	-	TRBJ1-4	TGCGCCAGCAGCACCGGACAGCAATCAACTAATGAAAAACTGTTTTTT	CASSTGQQSTNEKLFF
-	TRBV2	TRBD1	TRBJ1-4	TGTGCCAGCACCTTAGGGGACAGTACTAATGAAAAACTGTTTTTT	CASTLGDSTNEKLFF
-	TRBV5-4	TRBD2	TRBJ2-1	TGTGCCAGCAGCTTGGGGACTAGCGGATCCTACAATGAGCAGTTCTTC	CASSLGTSGSYNEQFF
once	TRBV25-1	-	TRBJ1-2	TGTGCCAGCAGTGATCACTTCTATGGCTACACCTTC	CASSDHFYGYTF
-	TRBV4-1	TRBD2	TRBJ2-5	TGCGCCAGCAGGCGGACTAGCGGGAGGAAAGAGACCCAGTACTTC	CASRRTSGRKETQYF
-	TRBV11-2	TRBD1	TRBJ1-2	TGTGCCAGCAGCTTGGACAGGTCATACTCTGGCTACACCTTC	CASSLDRSYSGYTF
-	TRBV11-2	TRBD1	TRBJ2-1	TGTGCCAGCAGCTTAGTCAGGGGGAGTAATGAGCAGTTCTTC	CASSLVRGSNEQFF
-	TRBV7-8	-	TRBJ2-2	TGTGCCAGCAGCTCCCGGTTAGGGGCGAACACCGGGGAGCTGTTTTTT	CASSSRLGANTGELFF
once	TRBV30	-	TRBJ2-1	TGTGCCTGGAGTGTACGCAAGCGTCAGTACAATGAGCAGTTCTTC	CAWSVRKRQYNEQFF
-	TRBV5-1	TRBD1	TRBJ1-3	TGCGCCAGCAGCCCGGGACAGGGGGTATTAACTGGAAACACCATATATTTT	CASSPGQGVLTGNTIYF
-	TRBV2	TRBD1	TRBJ1-1	TGTGCCAGCAGTTGGACAGGCGGGACTGAAGCTTTCTTT	CASSWTGGTEAFF
-	TRBV3-1/TRBV3-2	TRBD1	TRBJ1-2	TGTGCCAGCAGCCAAGGGACAGGGTTGGGCTACACCTTC	CASSQGTGLGYTF
-	TRBV19	-	TRBJ2-7	TGTGCCACTCTAGGGCCGGGATCCTACGAGCAGTACTTC	CATLGPGSYEQYF
-	TRBV6-5	TRBD1	TRBJ2-7	TGTGCCAGCAGTTACTCAGGGGGCCCCTACGAGCAGTACTTC	CASSYSGGPYEQYF
-	TRBV9	TRBD1	TRBJ2-2	TGTGCCAGCAGCGCCGGGACAGGGTTGAGCGGGGAGCTGTTTTTT	CASSAGTGLSGELFF
-	TRBV2	TRBD2	TRBJ2-7	TGTGCCAGCAGTGGGACTAGCGGGACTCTAAGCTCCTACGAGCAGTACTTC	CASSGTSGTLSSYEQYF
-	TRBV5-1	TRBD1	TRBJ1-1	TGCGCCAGCAGCCCGGACAGGGCAGGTTTGGACACTGAAGCTTTCTTT	CASSPDRAGLDTEAFF
-	TRBV24-1	TRBD1	TRBJ2-7	TGTGCCACCAGCAAGGGACAGGGGACCTACGAGCAGTACTTC	CATSKGQGTYEQYF
-	TRBV4-3	TRBD1	TRBJ1-6	TGCGCCAGCAGCCGATTCTTCGGGACAGCCAATTCACCCCTCCACTTT	CASSRFFGTANSPLHF
-	TRBV5-6	TRBD2	TRBJ2-5	TGTGCCAGCAGCCCAGCGTGGGACTACGTGCAAGAGACCCAGTACTTC	CASSPAWDYVQETQYF